These 4 T cell receptor beta chains came from one sample sequenced in a study of T cell changes during pregnancy in multiple sclerosis (dated by TCRdb to about 2019). Receptor libraries were prepared by the immunoSEQ multiplex PCR assay. TCRdb mirrors the immuneACCESS table, restricted to in-frame sequences. Some clones are absent from its copies; in checked studies, under half trace to an unresolved V gene, and the reason for the others is unknown. This sample has 99,000 or so clones in its table, and roughly 92% of those were observed once. The ten largest account for about 0.98% of the sample. The sequencing used peripheral blood, collected after pregnancy. These receptors all stem from a female donor with multiple sclerosis, enrolled in a pregnancy study.

This chain uses TRBV5-1 with TRBJ2-1; 9 nucleotides match TRBD1. The CDR3 length is 15 residues. The germline V gene encodes CDR1 SGHRS and CDR2 YFSETQ. V shed 4 bases, J shed 10 bases, and the junction held 12 bases outside the gene matches. The CDR3 protein is CASSTRDRDIGEQFF. The CDR3 DNA reads as TGCGCCAGCAGCACCCGGGACAGGGACATCGGGGAGCAGTTCTTC.

The chain is built from TRBV6-1 and TRBJ1-1, with D possibly matching TRBD1 (5 bases). CDR1 and CDR2 from the germline V gene are MNHNS and SASEGT. V was pared by 4 bases and J by 2 bases, with 11 bases between. The CDR3 contains 14 residues. For the CDR3, the DNA is TGTGCCAGCAGTGCCAGGGTGATCAACACTGAAGCTTTCTTT. Its protein product is CASSARVINTEAFF.

This chain joins TRBV5-5 and TRBJ2-2; 9 nucleotides line up with TRBD2. Germline lookup yields CDR1 SGHKS and CDR2 YYEKEE (reference sequence). With 2 bases clipped from V and 6 bases from J, the junction kept 5 bases outside the gene matches. This CDR3 is 15 amino acids long. Here the CDR3 DNA reads TGTGCCAGCAGCTTAGGGGCGGGAGGGCCCGGGGAGCTGTTTTTT. This sequence encodes CASSLGAGGPGELFF.

The J gene is TRBJ2-1, the V gene TRBV7-9; possibly TRBD2 for D (7 bases). The ends were cut back, 5 bases at V and 7 bases at J, with 21 bases in the middle. The CDR3 spans 16 residues. In germline, CDR1 is SEHNR, CDR2 FQNEAQ (reference sequence). The CDR3 is CASSLAGDMGRNEQFF. Here the CDR3 DNA reads TGTGCCAGCAGCCTCGCGGGGGACATGGGACGAAATGAGCAGTTCTTC. The whole variable domain, filled in from reference TRBV7-9 and TRBJ2-1, reads DTGVSQNPRHKITKRGQNVTFRCDPISEHNRLYWYRQTLGQGPEFLTYFQNEAQLEKSRLLSDRFSAERPKGSFSTLEIQRTEQGDSAMYLCASSLAGDMGRNEQFFGPGTRLTVL.